This T cell receptor (beta chain) was retrieved from a study of beta chain features in type 1 diabetes. Trimming left V 3 bases short and J 2 bases short, with 4 bases between. This CDR3 is 12 amino acids long. Germline V gene lookup returns CDR1 SEHNR and CDR2 FQNEAQ (reference sequence). As every portion of the isolated RNA was reverse transcribed, the sequencing read expressed TCRB transcripts. The repertoire was sequenced with immunoSEQ multiplex PCR; TCRdb's copy has only in-frame clones and lacks some. The sample lists some 360,000 clones, 15% to 20% occurring once. This clone was seen only a few times. Its antigen remains unidentified. Notes on the study in general: Moderately but significantly shorter TCRB CDR3s were found in Type 1 diabetes patients in all four CD4+ subsets.

Specimen: naive CD4+ T cells from blood. The chain links TRBV7-9 to TRBJ1-1; D call uncertain. This TCR was sampled from a woman aged 18 to 35 in good health. The chain's CDR3 is CASSFHNTEAFF. The CDR3 bases are TGTGCCAGCAGCTTCCATAACACTGAAGCTTTCTTT.